One sample yielded the 24 T cell receptor beta chains listed below, sequenced in a study of shared clonotypes between healthy human individuals. Clones were sequenced by immunoSEQ multiplex PCR, and TCRdb holds only the in-frame ones, with some missing. The sample has under 2,500,000 clones; around 95% are singletons. The specimen was naive CD4+ T cells sorted from blood. The subset: CD45RA+ positively selected. The receptor set was obtained from a man between 18 and 35 years old in good health.

V gene TRBV28 combines with J gene TRBJ2-3; weak D call: TRBD2 (6 bases). Germline assignment: CDR1 MDHEN and CDR2 SYDVKM. This CDR3 region has 17 residues. V lost 6 bases, J lost 3 bases, and 22 bases lay in between. The CDR3 protein is CASSPLHGGKGTDTQYF. Here the CDR3 DNA reads TGTGCCAGCAGCCCTCTACATGGCGGGAAGGGGACAGATACGCAGTATTTT.

The genes are TRBV6-1 and TRBJ1-2, with 9 bases fitting TRBD1. V was clipped by 6 bases and J by 6 bases; unmatched bases: 5. The germline CDR1 and CDR2 sequences are MNHNS and SASEGT. The CDR3 is 13 amino acids. The CDR3: CASSGQGLDGYTF. Written as DNA, the CDR3 is TGTGCCAGCAGCGGACAGGGGTTAGATGGCTACACCTTC.

The chain uses TRBV11-2 and TRBJ2-1; D unclear. The CDR3 runs 11 residues. The germline gives CDR1 SGHAT, CDR2 FQNNGV. Trimming pared 5 bases from V and 9 bases from J, leaving 8 bases between. The CDR3 coding sequence is TGTGCCAGCAGCCAGGCGATTGAGCAGTTCTTC. Translating it yields CASSQAIEQFF. Combining the CDR3 with reference TRBV11-2 and TRBJ2-1 gives the whole variable domain EAGVAQSPRYKIIEKRQSVAFWCNPISGHATLYWYQQILGQGPKLLIQFQNNGVVDDSQLPKDRFSAERLKGVDSTLKIQPAKLEDSAVYLCASSQAIEQFFGPGTRLTVL.

This sequence joins TRBV30 and TRBJ1-2; 9 bases align to TRBD1. The CDR3 totals 13 residues. The V gene end was trimmed by 3 bases and the J gene end by 8 bases; junction bases not matched to a gene: 7. Germline values: CDR1 GTSNPN, CDR2 SVGIG (reference sequence). The CDR3 nucleotides are TGTGCCTGGAGGAAGGGACAGGGAGGCGGCTACACCTTC. Translated, it gives CAWRKGQGGGYTF.

The count of this clone is one. This same CDR3 is encoded by further DNA sequences in the sample. The V gene is TRBV6-5, the J gene TRBJ2-7; the match to TRBD1 covers 12 bases. The V and J ends lost 0 bases and 1 base, in that order; junction bases with no gene match: 1. The germline CDR1 and CDR2 sequences are MNHEY and SVGAGI. CDR3 length: 16 residues. This CDR3 reads CASSYSGQGASYEQYF. The CDR3 bases are TGTGCCAGCAGTTACTCGGGACAGGGGGCATCCTACGAGCAGTACTTC.

Note on this clone: This sample includes further DNA sequences coding for the same CDR3. This rearrangement joins TRBV5-1 to TRBJ2-5; 8 bases are shared with TRBD2. J was trimmed by 1 base and V by 2 bases; bases with no gene match: 1. This CDR3 has 14 amino acids. Germline lookup yields CDR1 SGHRS and CDR2 YFSETQ. Here the CDR3 DNA reads TGCGCCAGCAGCTTAACTAGCGGCCAAGAGACCCAGTACTTC. It yields the protein CASSLTSGQETQYF.

The chain carries TRBV29-1 and TRBJ2-5, with D uncertain. The CDR3 has 10 amino acids. The germline gives CDR1 SQVTM, CDR2 ANQGSEA. The germline V and J ends were trimmed by 3 bases and 14 bases, with 13 bases remaining between them. CDR3 nucleotides: TGCAGCGTTGATTTCCTATACCTCTACTTC. Translated, it gives CSVDFLYLYF.

This CDR3 is CASRAPTDEQYF. CDR3 DNA: TGTGCCAGCAGAGCGCCGACCGACGAGCAGTACTTC. This sequence joins TRBV6-1 and TRBJ2-7, with no clear D. The germline V gene encodes CDR1 MNHNS and CDR2 SASEGT. V dropped 6 bases and J dropped 5 bases, with 11 bases sitting between them. The CDR3 has 12 amino acids.

The chain uses TRBV7-9 and TRBJ2-7; 12 nucleotides match TRBD2. This CDR3 has 16 amino acids. Germline V gene lookup returns CDR1 SEHNR and CDR2 FQNEAQ (reference sequence). The J segment lost 2 bases and the V segment lost 3 bases, leaving 5 bases of the junction unmatched. As DNA, the CDR3 is TGTGCCAGCAGCTTCGCTAGCGGGGGGGCCCCCTACGAGCAGTACTTC. Translation gives CASSFASGGAPYEQYF.

This chain links TRBV25-1 with TRBJ2-1; D gene uncertain. This CDR3 region has 14 residues. Trimming shortened V by 2 bases and J by 6 bases, and 11 bases separated the two germline ends. Germline CDR1 and CDR2: MGHDK and SYGVNS. The CDR3 nucleotides are TGTGCCAGCAGTGAACGAGTACCCCCCAATGAGCAGTTCTTC. Its protein is CASSERVPPNEQFF.

This clone was detected only once. The chain uses TRBV5-1 and TRBJ1-4; a possible D gene is TRBD1 (6 bases). The CDR3 covers 15 residues. Germline loops: CDR1 SGHRS, CDR2 YFSETQ. Trimming removed 0 bases at V and 7 bases at J, with 13 bases between. The CDR3 region is CASSLVGGPSEKLFF. The CDR3, as DNA: TGCGCCAGCAGCTTGGTCGGGGGGCCTAGTGAAAAACTGTTTTTT.

This chain joins TRBV18 and TRBJ2-7; D remains ambiguous. The germline CDR1 and CDR2 sequences are KGHSH and LQKENI. CDR3 length: 12 amino acids. The germline V and J ends were trimmed by 6 bases and 5 bases, with 11 bases remaining between them. The CDR3 loop is CASSLLNHEQYF. The CDR3 nucleotides are TGTGCCAGCTCGCTACTAAACCACGAGCAGTACTTC.

The gene calls are TRBV5-1 and TRBJ1-2; D is undetermined. CDR1 SGHRS and CDR2 YFSETQ come from the germline V gene. The CDR3 has 15 residues. The V and J ends lost 0 bases and 3 bases respectively, with 12 bases between them. CDR3 region: CASSLVWGNDYGYTF. Written as DNA, the CDR3 is TGCGCCAGCAGCTTGGTTTGGGGAAACGACTATGGCTACACCTTC.

The V gene is TRBV2, the J gene TRBJ2-5, with 8 nucleotides matching TRBD1. CDR3 length: 16 residues. V dropped 4 bases and J dropped 4; count of bases not matched to a gene: 11. CDR1 and CDR2 (germline): SNHLY, FYNNEI. CDR3 sequence: CASSGGGAGGLETQYF. The CDR3 nucleotides are TGTGCCAGCAGTGGCGGCGGGGCAGGGGGCCTAGAGACCCAGTACTTC.

This clone was recorded a few times. The rearrangement uses TRBV30 and TRBJ1-2; D remains ambiguous. V was trimmed by 4 bases and J by 4 bases, leaving 13 bases between them. Germline V gene data show CDR1 as GTSNPN and CDR2 as SVGIG (reference sequence). The CDR3 spans 13 residues. This CDR3 is CAWIRGLSYGYTF. In DNA form, the CDR3 reads TGTGCCTGGATACGCGGCTTGTCCTATGGCTACACCTTC.

This clone was counted a few times. This chain joins TRBV10-3 and TRBJ1-2, with D hard to call. Trimming stripped 1 base from V and 2 bases from J, with 8 bases between. Germline CDR1 reads ENHRY; CDR2 reads SYGVKD. The CDR3 consists of 14 residues. CDR3 residues: CAISELDGNYGYTF. The DNA of the CDR3 is TGTGCCATCAGTGAGTTGGACGGGAACTATGGCTACACCTTC.

With regard to this clone: Other DNA sequences in the same sample also yield this CDR3. The rearrangement uses TRBV5-1 and TRBJ2-3; the match to TRBD1 covers 9 bases. This CDR3 spans 14 amino acids. Trimming cost V 3 bases and J 6 bases; bases outside gene matches: 5. CDR1 and CDR2 from the germline V gene are SGHRS and YFSETQ. CDR3: CASSSGQGTDTQYF. The CDR3 region has the DNA TGCGCCAGCAGCTCCGGACAGGGGACGGATACGCAGTATTTT.

V and J are TRBV28 and TRBJ2-5; D is unresolved. Germline V gene data show CDR1 as MDHEN and CDR2 as SYDVKM. Trimming left V 3 bases short and J 1 base short, with 12 bases between. The CDR3 length is 15 residues. The CDR3 coding sequence is TGTGCCAGCAGTTTGAGTCCAGCAGTCCAAGAGACCCAGTACTTC. Translating gives CASSLSPAVQETQYF.

The chain links TRBV28 to TRBJ2-5; TRBD1 matches at 7 bases. V shed 7 bases, J shed 5 bases, and the junction held 10 bases outside the gene matches. This CDR3 has 14 residues. Germline CDR1 and CDR2: MDHEN and SYDVKM. The CDR3 protein is CASTTIDRAETQYF. The CDR3 DNA reads as TGTGCCAGCACCACGATAGACAGGGCGGAGACCCAGTACTTC.

This clone was recorded only once. One junction end disagrees with the germline gene, perhaps due to a read error. Other DNA sequences in this sample translate to the same CDR3. V gene TRBV2 combines with J gene TRBJ1-2; D unclear. CDR1 is SNHLY and CDR2 is FYNNEI in the germline V gene. The CDR3 runs to 12 residues. CDR3 residues: CASSVGSTGYTF. CDR3 in DNA: TGTGCCAGCAGTGTCGGATCAACGGGCTACACCTTT.

The V call is TRBV7-9, the J call TRBJ1-2; D is possibly TRBD1 (5 bases). Trimming pared 3 bases from V and 0 bases from J, leaving 8 bases between. The CDR3 spans 14 residues. CDR1 SEHNR and CDR2 FQNEAQ come from the germline V gene (reference sequence). The DNA of the CDR3 is TGTGCCAGCAGCTTGACAGCAGCTAACTATGGCTACACCTTC. It codes for CASSLTAANYGYTF.

The V and J genes are TRBV15 and TRBJ2-7; unclear D gene. This CDR3 is built from 15 residues. Germline assignment: CDR1 LNHNV and CDR2 YYDKDF (reference sequence). With 0 bases removed from V and 1 base from J, the gap between germline ends came to 10 bases. CDR3 in DNA: TGTGCCACCAGCAGAGAAGTTAAGGGTTCCTACGAGCAGTACTTC. This sequence encodes CATSREVKGSYEQYF.

The chain uses TRBV28 and TRBJ1-4, with D possibly matching TRBD1 (5 bases). Trimming cost V 8 bases and J 5 bases, with 15 bases left between them. The CDR3 length is 14 residues. Germline lookup yields CDR1 MDHEN and CDR2 SYDVKM. The CDR3 loop reads CASGYGTVNEKLFF. The CDR3 DNA sequence: TGTGCCAGCGGTTACGGGACCGTAAATGAAAAACTGTTTTTT.

The rearrangement links TRBV5-5 to TRBJ2-7; the match to TRBD2 covers 8 bases. The CDR3 is 16 amino acids. Trimming took 2 bases from V and 0 from J; bases not matched to a gene: 7. Germline CDR1 and CDR2: SGHKS and YYEKEE (reference sequence). In nucleotides, the CDR3 is TGTGCCAGCAGCTTTTTCGTGGCGGGGGGCTCCTACGAGCAGTACTTC. Its protein is CASSFFVAGGSYEQYF.